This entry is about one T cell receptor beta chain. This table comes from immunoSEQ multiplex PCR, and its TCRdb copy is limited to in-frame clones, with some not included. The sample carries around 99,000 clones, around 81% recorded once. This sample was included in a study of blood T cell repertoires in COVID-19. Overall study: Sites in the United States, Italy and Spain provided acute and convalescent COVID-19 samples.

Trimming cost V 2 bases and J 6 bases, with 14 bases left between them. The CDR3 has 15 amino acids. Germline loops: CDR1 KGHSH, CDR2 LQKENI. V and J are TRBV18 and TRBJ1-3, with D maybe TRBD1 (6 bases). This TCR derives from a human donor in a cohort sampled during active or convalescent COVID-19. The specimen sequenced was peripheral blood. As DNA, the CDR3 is TGTGCCAGCTCACCAAGTTCACCGGGACAAAACACCATATATTTT. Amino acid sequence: CASSPSSPGQNTIYF.